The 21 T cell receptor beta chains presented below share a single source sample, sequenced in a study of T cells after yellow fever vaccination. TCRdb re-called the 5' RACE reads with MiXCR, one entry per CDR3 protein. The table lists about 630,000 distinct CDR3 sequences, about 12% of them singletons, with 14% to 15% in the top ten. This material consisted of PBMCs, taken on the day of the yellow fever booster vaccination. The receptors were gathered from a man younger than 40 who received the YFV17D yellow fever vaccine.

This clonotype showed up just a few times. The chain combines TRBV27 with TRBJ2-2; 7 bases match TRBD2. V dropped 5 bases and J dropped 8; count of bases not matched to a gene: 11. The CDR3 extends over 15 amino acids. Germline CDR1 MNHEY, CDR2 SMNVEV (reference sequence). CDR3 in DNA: TGTGCCAGCAGTCCGACTAGCACAACCTCGGGGGAGCTGTTTTTT. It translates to CASSPTSTTSGELFF.

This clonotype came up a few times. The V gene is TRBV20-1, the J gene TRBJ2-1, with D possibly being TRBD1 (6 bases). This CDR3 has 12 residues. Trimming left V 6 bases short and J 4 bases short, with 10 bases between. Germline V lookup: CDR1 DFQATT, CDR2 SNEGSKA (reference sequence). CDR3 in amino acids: CSARTAYNEQFF. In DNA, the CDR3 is TGCAGTGCCAGGACAGCTTACAATGAGCAGTTCTTC.

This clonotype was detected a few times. The CDR3 nucleotides read TGTGCCAGCTCACGAACCGCGAGCTCCTACAATGAGCAGTTCTTC. It codes for CASSRTASSYNEQFF. The V gene is TRBV18, the J gene TRBJ2-1, with D hard to call. Per germline, CDR1 KGHSH and CDR2 LQKENI. This CDR3 has 15 amino acids. V was shortened by 4 bases and J by 0 bases, with 10 bases between the two germline ends.

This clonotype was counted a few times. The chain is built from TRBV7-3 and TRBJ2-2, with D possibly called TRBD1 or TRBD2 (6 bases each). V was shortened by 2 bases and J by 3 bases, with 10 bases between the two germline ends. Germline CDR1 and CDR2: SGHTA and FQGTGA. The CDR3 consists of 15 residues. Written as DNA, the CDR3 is TGTGCCAGCAGCTTACGGAGGGGGTACACCGGGGAGCTGTTTTTT. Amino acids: CASSLRRGYTGELFF.

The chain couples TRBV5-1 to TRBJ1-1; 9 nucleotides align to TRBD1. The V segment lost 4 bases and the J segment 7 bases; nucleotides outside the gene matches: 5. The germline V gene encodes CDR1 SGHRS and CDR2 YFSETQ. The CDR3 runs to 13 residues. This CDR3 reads CASSTQGAREAFF. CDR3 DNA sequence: TGCGCCAGCAGCACACAGGGGGCGCGTGAAGCTTTCTTT.

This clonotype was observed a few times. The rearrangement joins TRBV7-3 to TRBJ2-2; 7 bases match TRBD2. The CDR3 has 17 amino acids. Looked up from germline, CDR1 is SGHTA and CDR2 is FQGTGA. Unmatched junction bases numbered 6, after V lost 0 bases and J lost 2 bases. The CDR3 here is CASSLTLGTINTGELFF. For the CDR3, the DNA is TGTGCCAGCAGCTTAACCCTAGGGACTATTAACACCGGGGAGCTGTTTTTT.

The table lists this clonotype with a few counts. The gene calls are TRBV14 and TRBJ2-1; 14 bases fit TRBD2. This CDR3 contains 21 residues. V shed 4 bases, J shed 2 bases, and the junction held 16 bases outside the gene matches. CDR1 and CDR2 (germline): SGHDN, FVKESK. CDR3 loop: CASSPWGPGLAGGPTYNEQFF. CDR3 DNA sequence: TGTGCCAGCAGCCCATGGGGTCCCGGACTAGCGGGAGGACCTACCTACAATGAGCAGTTCTTC. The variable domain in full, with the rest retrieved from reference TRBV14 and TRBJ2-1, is EAGVTQFPSHSVIEKGQTVTLRCDPISGHDNLYWYRRVMGKEIKFLLHFVKESKQDESGMPNNRFLAERTGGTYSTLKVQPAELEDSGVYFCASSPWGPGLAGGPTYNEQFFGPGTRLTVL.

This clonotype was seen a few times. In DNA, the CDR3 is TGTGCCAGCAGCTCGTCCAGCGGGAGCCGTTTCAATGAGCAGTTCTTC. Translating it yields CASSSSSGSRFNEQFF. The chain joins TRBV5-6 to TRBJ2-1; TRBD2 aligns across 8 bases. The CDR3 is 16 residues long. Trimming removed 3 bases from V and 6 bases from J; junction bases left unmatched: 11. Germline loops: CDR1 SGHDT, CDR2 YYEEEE.

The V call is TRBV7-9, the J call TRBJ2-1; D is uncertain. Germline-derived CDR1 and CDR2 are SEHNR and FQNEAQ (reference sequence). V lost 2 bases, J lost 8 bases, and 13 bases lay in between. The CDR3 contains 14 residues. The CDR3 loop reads CASSLSPPKDEQFF. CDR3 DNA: TGTGCCAGCAGCTTAAGTCCACCGAAGGATGAGCAGTTCTTC.

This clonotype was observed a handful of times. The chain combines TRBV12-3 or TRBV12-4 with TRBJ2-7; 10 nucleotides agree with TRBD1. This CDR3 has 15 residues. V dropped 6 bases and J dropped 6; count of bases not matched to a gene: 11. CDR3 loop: CASRLGPGTGAEQYF. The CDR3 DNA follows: TGTGCCAGCAGACTCGGTCCCGGGACAGGGGCCGAGCAGTACTTC.

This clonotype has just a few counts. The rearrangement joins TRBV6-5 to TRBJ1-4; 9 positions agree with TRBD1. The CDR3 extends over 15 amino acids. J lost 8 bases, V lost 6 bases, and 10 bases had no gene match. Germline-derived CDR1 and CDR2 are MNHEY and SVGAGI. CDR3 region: CASRQPGQGREKLFF. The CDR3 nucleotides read TGTGCCAGCAGGCAGCCGGGACAGGGTAGGGAAAAACTGTTTTTT.

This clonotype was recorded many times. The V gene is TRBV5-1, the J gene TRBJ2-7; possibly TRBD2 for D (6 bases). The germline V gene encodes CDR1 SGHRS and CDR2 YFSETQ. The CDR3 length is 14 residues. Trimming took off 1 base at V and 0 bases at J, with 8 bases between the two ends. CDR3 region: CASSLPGASYEQYF. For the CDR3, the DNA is TGCGCCAGCAGCTTGCCGGGAGCCTCCTACGAGCAGTACTTC.

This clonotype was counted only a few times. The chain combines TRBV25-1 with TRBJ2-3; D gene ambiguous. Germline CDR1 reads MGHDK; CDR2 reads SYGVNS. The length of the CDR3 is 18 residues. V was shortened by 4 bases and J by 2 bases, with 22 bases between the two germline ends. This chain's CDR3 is CASSGSLGSVQDTDTQYF. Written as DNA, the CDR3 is TGTGCCAGCAGTGGAAGCCTAGGATCGGTTCAAGACACAGATACGCAGTATTTT.

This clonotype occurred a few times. The CDR3 coding sequence is TGCAGTGCACCGGGACAGGGTACCTACAATGAGCAGTTCTTC. Amino acids: CSAPGQGTYNEQFF. The chain joins TRBV20-1 to TRBJ2-1, with 9 nucleotides matching TRBD1. The CDR3 runs 14 residues. Per the germline V gene, CDR1 is DFQATT and CDR2 is SNEGSKA (reference sequence). After removal of 6 bases from V and 2 bases from J, the junction contained 5 bases not matched to a gene.

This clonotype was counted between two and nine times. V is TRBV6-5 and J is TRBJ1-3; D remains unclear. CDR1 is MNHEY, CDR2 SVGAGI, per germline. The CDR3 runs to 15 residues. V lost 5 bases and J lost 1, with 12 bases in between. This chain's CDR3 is CASSLQCCSGNTIYF. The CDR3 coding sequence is TGTGCCAGCAGTCTACAGTGCTGTTCTGGAAACACCATATATTTT.

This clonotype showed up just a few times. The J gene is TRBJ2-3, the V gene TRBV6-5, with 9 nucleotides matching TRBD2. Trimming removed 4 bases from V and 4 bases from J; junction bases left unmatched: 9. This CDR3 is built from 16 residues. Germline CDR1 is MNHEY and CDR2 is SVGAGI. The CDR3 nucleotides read TGTGCCAGCAGTTCACCCATAGCGGGAGAGGCAGATACGCAGTATTTT. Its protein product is CASSSPIAGEADTQYF.

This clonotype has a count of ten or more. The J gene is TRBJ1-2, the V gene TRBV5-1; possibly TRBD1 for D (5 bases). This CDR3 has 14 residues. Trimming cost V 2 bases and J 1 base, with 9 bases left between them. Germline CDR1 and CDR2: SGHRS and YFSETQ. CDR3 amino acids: CASSFGTNNYGYTF. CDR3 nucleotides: TGCGCCAGCAGCTTTGGGACGAATAACTATGGCTACACCTTC. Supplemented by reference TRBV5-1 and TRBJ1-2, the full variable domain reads KAGVTQTPRYLIKTRGQQVTLSCSPISGHRSVSWYQQTPGQGLQFLFEYFSETQRNKGNFPGRFSGRQFSNSRSEMNVSTLELGDSALYLCASSFGTNNYGYTFGSGTRLTVV.

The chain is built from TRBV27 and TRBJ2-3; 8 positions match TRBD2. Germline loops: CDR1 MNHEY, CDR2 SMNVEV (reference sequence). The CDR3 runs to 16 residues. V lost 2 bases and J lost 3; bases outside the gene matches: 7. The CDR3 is CASSLARGGSTDTQYF. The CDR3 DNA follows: TGTGCCAGCAGTTTAGCTCGGGGGGGGAGTACAGATACGCAGTATTTT.

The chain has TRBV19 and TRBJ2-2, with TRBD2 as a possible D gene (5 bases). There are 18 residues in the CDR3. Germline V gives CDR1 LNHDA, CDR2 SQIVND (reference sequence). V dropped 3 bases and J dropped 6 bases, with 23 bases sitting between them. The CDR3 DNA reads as TGTGCCAGTAGTATCGCCCTGTTTCGAGGGAGAGGAGCCGGGGAGCTGTTTTTT. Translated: CASSIALFRGRGAGELFF. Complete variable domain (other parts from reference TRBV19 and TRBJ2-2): DGGITQSPKYLFRKEGQNVTLSCEQNLNHDAMYWYRQDPGQGLRLIYYSQIVNDFQKGDIAEGYSVSREKKESFPLTVTSAQKNPTAFYLCASSIALFRGRGAGELFFGEGSRLTVL.

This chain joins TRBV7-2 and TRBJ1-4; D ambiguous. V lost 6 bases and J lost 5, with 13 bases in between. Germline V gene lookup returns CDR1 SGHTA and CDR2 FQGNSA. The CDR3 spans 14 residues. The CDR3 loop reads CASRPRLGNEKLFF. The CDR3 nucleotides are TGTGCCAGCAGGCCACGGCTCGGGAATGAAAAACTGTTTTTT.

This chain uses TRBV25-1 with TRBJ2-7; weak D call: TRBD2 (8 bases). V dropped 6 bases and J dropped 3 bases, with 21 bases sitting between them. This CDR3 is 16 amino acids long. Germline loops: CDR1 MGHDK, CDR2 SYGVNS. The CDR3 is CASSGGAGTAIYEQYF. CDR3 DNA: TGTGCCAGCAGCGGGGGGGCTGGGACAGCCATCTACGAGCAGTACTTC.